In its sample, the clone carrying this T cell receptor beta chain was seen many times. Its antigen is not identified. This sample is part of a study of CD8 T cells in ankylosing spondylitis. Points from the study as a whole: Matched synovial fluid from ankylosing spondylitis patients was reported to be enriched for disease-linked clones. A TCR beta motif of about eight highly homologous variants seemed to mark ankylosing spondylitis blood.

Germline CDR1 reads WSHSY; CDR2 reads SAAADI. The CDR3 covers 15 residues. V was trimmed by 2 bases and J by 6 bases, leaving 11 bases between them. With molecular barcodes, quantitative 5'-RACE was used to make the TCR beta libraries. TCRdb re-analysed the 5' RACE reads in MiXCR, keeping a single row per CDR3 protein. The repertoire holds fewer than 350,000 distinct CDR3 sequences, roughly 11% seen once, with 8% to 9.5% in the top ten. Sequenced input: blood, either unsorted or a sorted T cell fraction (not recorded which). The J gene is TRBJ1-6, the V gene TRBV10-2; D gene unclear. The source is a female donor with ankylosing spondylitis or in good health (not recorded which). The chain's CDR3 is CASSEDLAANSPLHF. Written as DNA, the CDR3 is TGCGCCAGCAGTGAGGACCTTGCGGCTAATTCACCCCTCCACTTT.